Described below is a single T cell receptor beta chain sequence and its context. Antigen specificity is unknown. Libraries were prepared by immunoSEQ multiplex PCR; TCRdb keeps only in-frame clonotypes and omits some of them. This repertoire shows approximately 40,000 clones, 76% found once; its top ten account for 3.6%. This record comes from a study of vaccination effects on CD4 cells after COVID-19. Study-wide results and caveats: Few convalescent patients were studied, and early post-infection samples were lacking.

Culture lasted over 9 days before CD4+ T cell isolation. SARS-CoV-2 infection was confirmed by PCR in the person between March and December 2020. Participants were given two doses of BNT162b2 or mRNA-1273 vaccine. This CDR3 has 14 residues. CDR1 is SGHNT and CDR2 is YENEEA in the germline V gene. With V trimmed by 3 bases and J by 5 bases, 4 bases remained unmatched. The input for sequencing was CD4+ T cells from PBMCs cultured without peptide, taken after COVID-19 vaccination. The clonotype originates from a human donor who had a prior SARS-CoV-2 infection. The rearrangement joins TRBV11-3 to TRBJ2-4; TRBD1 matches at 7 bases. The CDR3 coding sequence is TGTGCCAGCAGCTTCCGAGGGGGCGAAAACATTCAGTACTTC. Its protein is CASSFRGGENIQYF.